This T cell receptor beta chain was observed in a study of cytomegalovirus exposure and HLA in healthy donors. On the study more broadly: Sequencing of about 179 million T cells in an earlier analysis found around 100 million unique TCR beta sequences.

The PCR ran on 60 Vbeta and 13 Jbeta primers. The assay was immunoSEQ multiplex PCR, and TCRdb's table has in-frame clones only and misses some. The data show under 170,000 clones, under 75% seen once. The CDR3 covers 16 residues. Per the germline V gene, CDR1 is LNHDA and CDR2 is SQIVND (reference sequence). The J segment lost 5 bases and the V segment lost 2 bases, leaving 7 bases of the junction unmatched. Study-wide results and caveats: Trimming of TCR beta V- and J-genes showed a link, identified in a later analysis, to a missense DCLRE1C variant. TRBV6-2, TRBV6-3 and other indistinguishable V segments were excluded. According to the study, some 160 TCR beta chains were cytomegalovirus-associated.

As regards this clone: Its antigen is not identified.

The sequenced sample consisted of PBMCs. The V and J genes are TRBV19 and TRBJ2-2, with 8 bases lining up with TRBD2. The receptor was isolated from an older woman in good health and CMV-seropositive. CDR3 nucleotides: TGTGCCAGTAGTATAAAGGCGGGACTAGGGACCGGGGAGCTGTTTTTT. It translates to CASSIKAGLGTGELFF. The whole variable domain, filled in from reference TRBV19 and TRBJ2-2, reads DGGITQSPKYLFRKEGQNVTLSCEQNLNHDAMYWYRQDPGQGLRLIYYSQIVNDFQKGDIAEGYSVSREKKESFPLTVTSAQKNPTAFYLCASSIKAGLGTGELFFGEGSRLTVL.